This TCR beta chain was obtained from a study of T cells in Graves' hyperthyroidism and ophthalmopathy. At the level of the study: Specimen type is peripheral blood, collected at initial diagnosis prior to any treatment.

Diagnosis rested on symptoms, serum thyroxine and TRAb, thyroid ultrasound, and orbital computed tomography. Amplified TCR beta CDR3 regions derived from RNA transcripts. The TCR CDR3 was amplified in a first-round RT-PCR using the HTBI primer set. TCRdb itself ran the multiplex PCR reads through MiXCR, one entry per CDR3 protein. The sample carries 35,000 or so distinct CDR3 sequences, 40% to 65% recorded once. The receptor's source is a man between 35 and 55 years old with Graves' ophthalmopathy. Material: blood.

Here the CDR3 reads CASSLGTSGRGEQYF. The CDR3 nucleotides read TGCGCCAGCAGCTTGGGGACTAGCGGGAGAGGCGAGCAGTACTTC. This chain uses TRBV5-1 with TRBJ2-7; 13 bases map to TRBD2. CDR1 and CDR2 from the germline V gene are SGHRS and YFSETQ. The CDR3 is made up of 15 amino acids. J gave up 6 bases and V 0 bases, and 3 bases lay outside the gene matches.